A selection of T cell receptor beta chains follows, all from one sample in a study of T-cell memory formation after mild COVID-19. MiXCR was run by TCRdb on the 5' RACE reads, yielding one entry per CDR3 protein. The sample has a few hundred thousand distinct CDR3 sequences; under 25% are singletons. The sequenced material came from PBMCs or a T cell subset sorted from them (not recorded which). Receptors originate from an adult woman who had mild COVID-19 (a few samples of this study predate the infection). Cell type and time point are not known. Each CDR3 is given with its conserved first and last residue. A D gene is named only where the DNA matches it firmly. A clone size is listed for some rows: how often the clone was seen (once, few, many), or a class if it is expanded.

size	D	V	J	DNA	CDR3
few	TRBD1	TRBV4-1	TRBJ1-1	TGCGCCAGCAGCCAAGAGGGGGGACAGGGAGAAGCTTTCTTT	CASSQEGGQGEAFF
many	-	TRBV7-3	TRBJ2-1	TGTGCCAGCAGCATCTCACAGGACAACCACCAGTTCTTC	CASSISQDNHQFF
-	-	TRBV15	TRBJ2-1	TGTGCCACCAGAGGGACTTCCTACAATGAGCAGTTCTTC	CATRGTSYNEQFF
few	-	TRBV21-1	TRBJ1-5	TGTGCCAGCAGCAAACGGGGTGCTCCGGGACAGCCCCAGCATTTT	CASSKRGAPGQPQHF
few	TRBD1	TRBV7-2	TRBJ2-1	TGTGCCAGCAGTCAGAGGACAGGGGACAATGAGCAGTTCTTC	CASSQRTGDNEQFF
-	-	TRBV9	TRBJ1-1	TGTGCCAGCAGCGTAGTCGGAGGTGGGGGAGTGAACACTGAAGCTTTCTTT	CASSVVGGGGVNTEAFF
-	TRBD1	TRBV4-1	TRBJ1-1	TGCGCCAGCAGCCAAGGGGACAGGGGCCAGAACACTGAAGCTTTCTTT	CASSQGDRGQNTEAFF
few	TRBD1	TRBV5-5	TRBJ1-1	TGTGCCAGCAGCTCCCTGACAGGGGGAAACACTGAAGCTTTCTTT	CASSSLTGGNTEAFF
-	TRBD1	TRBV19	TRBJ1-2	TGTGCCAGTAGGATGGACAGGACCTATGGCTACACCTTC	CASRMDRTYGYTF
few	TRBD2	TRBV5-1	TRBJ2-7	TGCGCCAGCAGCGGGGAGGGCGAGCAGTACTTC	CASSGEGEQYF
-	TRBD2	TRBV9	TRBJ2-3	TGTGCCAGCAGCGTAGCCCCACTAGCGGGGGCGGGTGGTACGCAGTATTTT	CASSVAPLAGAGGTQYF
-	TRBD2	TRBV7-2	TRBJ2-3	TGTGCCAGCAGCTTAGATGGGACTAGCGGGAGCACAGATACGCAGTATTTT	CASSLDGTSGSTDTQYF
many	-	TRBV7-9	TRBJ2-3	TGTGCCAGCAGCTTAAGTACGCTGGATCACCTTGGGCAGTATTTT	CASSLSTLDHLGQYF
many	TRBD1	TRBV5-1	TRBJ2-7	TGCGCCAGCAGCTTGGGGACAGGCAACTACGAGCAGTACTTC	CASSLGTGNYEQYF
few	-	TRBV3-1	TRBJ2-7	TGTGCCAGCAGCAACCCGGAGCAGTACTTC	CASSNPEQYF
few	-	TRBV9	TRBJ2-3	TGTGCCAGCAGCGCCCGGTTGGACCAAGCGGCAGATACGCAGTATTTT	CASSARLDQAADTQYF
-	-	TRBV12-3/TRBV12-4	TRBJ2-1	TGTGCCAGCAGTGAGGACAGCCTGTACAATGAGCAGTTCTTC	CASSEDSLYNEQFF
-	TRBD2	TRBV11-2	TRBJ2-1	TGTGCCAGCAGCCCAACTACTAGCGGGATCCACAATGAGCAGTTCTTC	CASSPTTSGIHNEQFF
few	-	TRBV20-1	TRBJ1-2	TGCAGTGCTAGTGACAGCAGAAGGAGAGGCTACACCTTC	CSASDSRRRGYTF
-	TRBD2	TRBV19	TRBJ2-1	TGTGCCAGTAGTATCGGACTAGCGGGAGTTCTTGAGCAGTTCTTC	CASSIGLAGVLEQFF
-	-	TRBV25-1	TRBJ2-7	TGTGCCAGCACCCAAGAGAGGAGCTCCTACGAGCAGTACTTC	CASTQERSSYEQYF
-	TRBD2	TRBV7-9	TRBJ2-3	TGTGCCAGCAGCTTAGCACCCATAGCGGGGAGCACAGATACGCAGTATTTT	CASSLAPIAGSTDTQYF
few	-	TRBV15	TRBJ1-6	TGTGCCACCAGCACGGCGGGGGTTGGGAATTCACCCCTCCACTTT	CATSTAGVGNSPLHF
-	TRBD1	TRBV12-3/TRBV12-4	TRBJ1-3	TGTGCCAGCAATGGACAGGGAGTCACCATATATTTT	CASNGQGVTIYF
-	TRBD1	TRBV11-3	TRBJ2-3	TGTGCCAGCAGCTTGCGGGCGGGACAGGGCCCAGATACGCAGTATTTT	CASSLRAGQGPDTQYF
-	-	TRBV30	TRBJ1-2	TGTGCCTGGAGAACCCCAGGGAGTGGCTACACCTTC	CAWRTPGSGYTF
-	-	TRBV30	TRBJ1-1	TGTGCCTGGGCTATGAAGGGGGGGAACACTGAAGCTTTCTTT	CAWAMKGGNTEAFF
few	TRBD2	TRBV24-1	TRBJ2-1	TGTGCCACCAGTGATTTGTCGTCTAGCGGGAGGAATGAGCAGTTCTTC	CATSDLSSSGRNEQFF
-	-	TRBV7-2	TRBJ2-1	TGTGCCAGCAGCTTAAACAGACCCAATGAGCAGTTCTTC	CASSLNRPNEQFF
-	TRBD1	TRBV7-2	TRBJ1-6	TGTGCCAGCAGCCGGCTGGGACAGGGGAATTCACCCCTCCACTTT	CASSRLGQGNSPLHF
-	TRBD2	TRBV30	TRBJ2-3	TGTGCCTGGAGTGCCGCGGGGGGCACAGATACGCAGTATTTT	CAWSAAGGTDTQYF
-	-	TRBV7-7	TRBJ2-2	TGTGCCAGCAGCTTAGGACGCACCGGGGAGCTGTTTTTT	CASSLGRTGELFF
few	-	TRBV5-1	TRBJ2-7	TGCGCCAGCAGCTTGGTTAGGGAAGGCCTAGACGAGCAGTACTTC	CASSLVREGLDEQYF
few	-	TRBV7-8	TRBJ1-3	TGTGCCAGCAGCTCTACCACAGGGTGGGCTGGAAACACCATATATTTT	CASSSTTGWAGNTIYF
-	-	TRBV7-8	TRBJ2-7	TGTGCCAGCAGCATCAGGGTTATCGGCGAGCAGTACTTC	CASSIRVIGEQYF
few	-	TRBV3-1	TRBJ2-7	TGTGCCAGCAGCCAAGAAACGCAAACCCTCTTGCGGACCTACGAGCAGTACTTC	CASSQETQTLLRTYEQYF
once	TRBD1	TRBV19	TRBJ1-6	TGTGCCACTGCGACAGGGGGTTCCTATAATTCACCCCTCCACTTT	CATATGGSYNSPLHF
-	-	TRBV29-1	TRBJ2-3	TGCAGCGTTTTGGCCTTAGGCGGCACAGATACGCAGTATTTT	CSVLALGGTDTQYF
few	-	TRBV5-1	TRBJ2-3	TGCGCCAGCAGCCGCTGGGGAGCGGGAGATACGCAGTATTTT	CASSRWGAGDTQYF
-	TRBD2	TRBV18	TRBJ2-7	TGTGCCAGCTCACCGACCGGGACTAGCGGGTTCGAGCAGTACTTC	CASSPTGTSGFEQYF
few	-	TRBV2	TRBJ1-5	TGTGCCAGCAAGGGGTCCACTCAGCCCCAGCATTTT	CASKGSTQPQHF
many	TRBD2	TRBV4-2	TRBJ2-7	TGTGCCAGCAGCCAAGATGGGGTAGCGGGAAACGAGCAGTACTTC	CASSQDGVAGNEQYF
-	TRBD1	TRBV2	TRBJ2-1	TGTGCCAGCAGGTCCGGGACAGCCTACAATGAGCAGTTCTTC	CASRSGTAYNEQFF
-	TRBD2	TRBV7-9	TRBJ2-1	TGTGCCAGCAGCTACCTAGCGGGAGGGCCGGATGAGCAGTTCTTC	CASSYLAGGPDEQFF
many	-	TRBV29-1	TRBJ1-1	TGCAGCGTTTCGCGGGGGTCCACTGAAGCTTTCTTT	CSVSRGSTEAFF
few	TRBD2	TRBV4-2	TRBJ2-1	TGTGCCAGCAGCCTAGGACTAGCGGGGCGTCATGAGCAGTTCTTC	CASSLGLAGRHEQFF
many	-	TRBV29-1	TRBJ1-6	TGCAGCGTTAAAGAAAGCTCCTATAATTCACCCCTCCACTTT	CSVKESSYNSPLHF